A single sample is the source of the 9 T cell receptor beta chains below, sequenced in a study of T cells in women clearing cervical HPV infection. This table comes from immunoSEQ multiplex PCR, and its TCRdb copy is limited to in-frame clones, with some not included. In total, the table holds some 21,000 clones. Sequenced: blood buffy coat. These receptor sequences come from a woman between 18 and 69 years old with a cervical HPV16 infection that either progressed to CIN3+ or cleared (not recorded which).

A word on this clone: The CDR3 is cut off 3 residues early in the read; its end comes from the germline J gene. This chain connects TRBV18 to TRBJ1-5; 10 bases agree with TRBD1. The CDR3 length is 16 residues. CDR1 is KGHSH and CDR2 is LQKENI in the germline V gene. The junction had 5 bases not matched to a gene; V was cut back by 6 bases and J by 0 bases. The CDR3 loop reads CASSSGQGYSNQPQHF. Incomplete CDR3 DNA: TGTGCCAGCTCCTCGGGACAGGGGTATAGCAATCAGCCC.

Details on this clone: The read falls 3 residues short of the CDR3 end, and the missing part is taken from the germline J gene. The V and J genes are TRBV19 and TRBJ1-2, with a tentative D call TRBD1 (6 bases). Germline V gives CDR1 LNHDA, CDR2 SQIVND (reference sequence). This CDR3 contains 15 residues. The CDR3: CASSNLAGGHSDYTF. Incomplete CDR3 DNA: TGTGCCAGTAGCAATCTAGCGGGGGGGCATAGTGAC.

With regard to this clone: The read terminates 3 residues before the CDR3 end, so the remaining end is supplied by the germline J gene. This rearrangement joins TRBV19 to TRBJ2-1; a possible D gene is TRBD1 (5 bases). CDR3 length: 17 residues. Looked up from germline, CDR1 is LNHDA and CDR2 is SQIVND (reference sequence). Trimming took 2 bases from V and 0 from J, leaving 14 bases between them. The DNA read from the CDR3 is TGTGCCAGTAGTATATATACAGGTTCTATCTCCTACAATGAG. Protein product: CASSIYTGSISYNE. The complete CDR3 protein is CASSIYTGSISYNEQFF.

Concerning this clone: With the read ending 3 residues before the CDR3 end, the germline J gene is used to fill in that end. The chain is built from TRBV30 and TRBJ2-3; TRBD1 agrees at 7 bases. The germline gives CDR1 GTSNPN, CDR2 SVGIG (reference sequence). The length of the CDR3 is 16 residues. The CDR3 DNA, read in part, is TGTGCCTGGAGTTTTAACACAGGGGTAAGCAATCAGCCG. Its translation: CAWSFNTGVSNQP. The whole CDR3 protein reads CAWSFNTGVSNQPQYF.

About this clone: The CDR3 extends 3 residues past the end of the read, so its final part is completed from the germline J gene. J is TRBJ1-5 and V is TRBV20-1; the D gene is possibly TRBD1 (6 bases). The CDR3 has 12 amino acids. V dropped 2 bases and J dropped 6 bases, with 8 bases sitting between them. CDR1 DFQATT and CDR2 SNEGSKA come from the germline V gene (reference sequence). The CDR3 reads CSARTGSQPQHF. The part of the CDR3 DNA that was read is TGCAGTGCTAGAACAGGGAGTCAGCCC.

Partial CDR3 DNA: TGTGCCAGCAGCCCAACTAGCGGGAGATCGGGCGGGGAG. Translation: CASSPTSGRSGGE. In full, the CDR3 reads CASSPTSGRSGGELFF. This chain joins TRBV7-3 and TRBJ2-2, with 11 bases identical to TRBD2. Read data end 3 residues before the CDR3 end; the end is taken from the germline J gene. CDR1 and CDR2 (germline): SGHTA, FQGTGA. The V and J ends lost 5 bases and 7 bases, in that order; junction bases with no gene match: 9. The CDR3 runs 16 residues.

CDR3 DNA (partial): TGTGCCATCAGCCCCCGGGACAAAAACTCTGGGGCCAACGTA. This sequence encodes CAISPRDKNSGANV. The CDR3, in full, reads CAISPRDKNSGANVLFF. This chain uses TRBV10-3 with TRBJ1-4; D may be TRBD1 (6 bases). Read sequence stops 3 residues before the CDR3 end, and the germline J gene provides the missing end. The CDR3 is 17 residues long. Germline CDR1 is ENHRY and CDR2 is SYGVKD.

About this clone itself: The read ends 3 residues early relative to the CDR3; the germline J gene fills the gap. The rearrangement uses TRBV5-1 and TRBJ1-4; 7 bases are shared with TRBD1. With 3 bases clipped from V and 2 bases from J, the junction kept 10 bases outside the gene matches. The CDR3 covers 17 residues. Germline V lookup: CDR1 SGHRS, CDR2 YFSETQ. CDR3 loop: CASSSTSGTETNEKLFF. Incomplete CDR3 DNA: TGCGCCAGCAGCTCCACTTCCGGGACAGAGACTAATGAAAAA.

Points on this clone: The read ends 3 residues early relative to the CDR3; the germline J gene fills the gap. The chain links TRBV20-1 to TRBJ2-4; maybe TRBD1 (6 bases). The CDR3 runs 14 residues. Germline loops: CDR1 DFQATT, CDR2 SNEGSKA (reference sequence). The CDR3 loop is CSARDPGQPEIQYF. The DNA read from the CDR3 is TGCAGTGCTAGAGATCCCGGACAGCCCGAGATT.